This passage covers 30 T cell receptor beta chains from one sample sequenced in a study of shared clonotypes between healthy human individuals. The protocol was immunoSEQ multiplex PCR, while the TCRdb copy is restricted to in-frame clones and leaves out a portion. The table has roughly 2.2 million clones, roughly 93% seen once. Sequencing input: naive CD4+ T cells from PBMCs. Subset reported: CD45RA+ positively selected. The receptor set was obtained from a man aged 18 to 29 in good health. Some clones in this sample may be carry-over from other donors' samples.

J is TRBJ2-7 and V is TRBV7-2, with TRBD1 matching over 10 bases. CDR3 length equals 12 residues. Germline V gene sequence: CDR1 SGHTA, CDR2 FQGNSA. Trimming took 6 bases from V and 11 from J; bases not matched to a gene: 7. DNA for the CDR3: TGTGCCAGCAGAAACCCCGGGACAGGGGAGTACTTC. Translating it yields CASRNPGTGEYF.

Turning to this clone: Other DNA sequences within the sample encode an identical CDR3. The CDR3 DNA reads TGTGCCAGCAGTTATAGACTAGCGGGAGGGTACGAGCAGTACTTC. This encodes CASSYRLAGGYEQYF. This rearrangement joins TRBV6-5 to TRBJ2-7, with TRBD2 matching over 14 bases. The germline gives CDR1 MNHEY, CDR2 SVGAGI. This CDR3 spans 15 amino acids. V lost 3 bases to trimming and J lost 4 bases; unmatched junction nucleotides: 2.

V is TRBV7-7 and J is TRBJ2-7, with D tentatively TRBD1 (6 bases). The V end lost 1 base, the J end lost 2 bases, and 6 bases lay between the germline ends. The CDR3 loop spans 13 amino acids. Germline V CDR1 and CDR2: SSHAT, FNYEAQ (reference sequence). The CDR3 loop reads CASSLGTAYEQYF. In DNA form, the CDR3 reads TGTGCCAGCAGCTTAGGGACAGCCTACGAGCAGTACTTC. The full variable domain, in which reference TRBV7-7 and TRBJ2-7 provide the parts outside the CDR3, is GAGVSQSPRYKVTKRGQDVTLRCDPISSHATLYWYQQALGQGPEFLTYFNYEAQPDKSGLPSDRFSAERPEGSISTLTIQRTEQRDSAMYRCASSLGTAYEQYFGPGTRLTVT.

J is TRBJ2-5 and V is TRBV28; D gene ambiguous. This CDR3 contains 14 residues. V lost 5 bases and J 1 base, leaving 11 bases between the germline ends. Germline V gene lookup returns CDR1 MDHEN and CDR2 SYDVKM. CDR3 loop: CASSMRQIQETQYF. As DNA, the CDR3 is TGTGCCAGCAGTATGAGACAAATCCAAGAGACCCAGTACTTC. The whole variable domain, remainder taken from reference TRBV28 and TRBJ2-5, is DVKVTQSSRYLVKRTGEKVFLECVQDMDHENMFWYRQDPGLGLRLIYFSYDVKMKEKGDIPEGYSVSREKKERFSLILESASTNQTSMYLCASSMRQIQETQYFGPGTRLLVL.

As regards this clone: Different DNA sequences within this sample yield the same CDR3. As DNA, the CDR3 is TGTGCCAGCAGCTTAGTCCGTGGTGAGCAGTTCTTC. It yields the protein CASSLVRGEQFF. V and J are TRBV7-2 and TRBJ2-1; no clear D gene. Germline-derived CDR1 and CDR2 are SGHTA and FQGNSA. Trimming left V 1 base short and J 9 bases short, with 7 bases between. The CDR3 has 12 amino acids.

The V and J genes are TRBV7-2 and TRBJ2-7; 8 bases are shared with TRBD1. Germline V CDR1 and CDR2: SGHTA, FQGNSA. The CDR3 is 15 residues long. V trimming: 1 base; J trimming: 4 bases; junction bases outside the gene matches: 6. The CDR3 bases are TGTGCCAGCAGCTTAGGCAGGACAGGGACGTACGAGCAGTACTTC. It yields the protein CASSLGRTGTYEQYF.

V and J are TRBV11-2 and TRBJ1-2; D might be TRBD1 (6 bases). V lost 6 bases, J lost 7 bases, and 15 bases lay in between. This CDR3 has 13 residues. The germline V gene has CDR1 SGHAT and CDR2 FQNNGV. The CDR3 protein is CASRTSAGVGYTF. CDR3 nucleotide sequence: TGTGCCAGCAGAACCTCGGCAGGGGTTGGCTACACCTTC.

V is TRBV13 and J is TRBJ1-6; TRBD1 matches 11 bases. V lost 3 bases, J lost 9 bases, and 10 bases stayed unmatched. The germline CDR1 and CDR2 sequences are PRHDT and FYEKMQ (reference sequence). The length of the CDR3 is 17 residues. The CDR3 is CASSLPLPGQGVSPLHF. In DNA, the CDR3 is TGTGCCAGCAGCTTGCCCCTCCCGGGACAGGGGGTTTCACCCCTCCACTTT.

The rearrangement joins TRBV18 to TRBJ2-1; 8 bases fit TRBD2. The CDR3 extends over 13 amino acids. The V segment lost 6 bases and the J segment 8 bases; nucleotides outside the gene matches: 6. Germline assignment: CDR1 KGHSH and CDR2 LQKENI. In nucleotides, the CDR3 is TGTGCCAGCTCTCAAGGACTAGCCGATGAGCAGTTCTTC. As protein: CASSQGLADEQFF.

A few counts support this clone. DNA for the CDR3: TGCGCCAGCAGCCAAAACGGAGCCCATCAGCCCCAGCATTTT. Translated: CASSQNGAHQPQHF. This chain links TRBV4-1 with TRBJ1-5; D gene unclear. This CDR3 comprises 14 residues. V lost 2 bases and J lost 5, with 10 bases in between. The V gene's germline CDR1 is MGHRA and CDR2 YSYEKL.

This rearrangement joins TRBV6-5 to TRBJ1-2; 10 bases agree with TRBD1. CDR3 length equals 15 residues. V was clipped by 6 bases and J by 4 bases; unmatched bases: 8. The V gene's germline CDR1 is MNHEY and CDR2 SVGAGI. CDR3 DNA sequence: TGTGCCAGCAGATTTTGGACAGGGGGATTCTATGGCTACACCTTC. Encoded protein: CASRFWTGGFYGYTF.

The chain combines TRBV20-1 with TRBJ1-2, with D unclear. The germline CDR1 and CDR2 sequences are DFQATT and SNEGSKA (reference sequence). This CDR3 has 11 amino acids. The CDR3 nucleotides read TGCAGGGTCCCTTCTTCGAGTAGCTACACCTTC. It codes for CRVPSSSSYTF.

The chain carries TRBV5-1 and TRBJ1-2, with 8 bases that match TRBD1. Looked up from germline, CDR1 is SGHRS and CDR2 is YFSETQ. The V gene end was trimmed by 0 bases and the J gene end by 8 bases; junction bases not matched to a gene: 9. This CDR3 is built from 15 residues. In DNA, the CDR3 is TGCGCCAGCAGCTTGGGGACAGGGAAGCCTCACGGCTACACCTTC. This translates into CASSLGTGKPHGYTF.

The chain carries TRBV19 and TRBJ2-7; 9 bases are a match to TRBD2. Germline CDR1 is LNHDA and CDR2 is SQIVND (reference sequence). J was trimmed by 3 bases and V by 5 bases; bases with no gene match: 8. The CDR3 contains 15 residues. The CDR3 spells CASSPRGLASYEQYF. In DNA form, the CDR3 reads TGTGCCAGTAGTCCCCGGGGACTAGCTAGCTACGAGCAGTACTTC.

V usage is TRBV10-1 and J usage is TRBJ2-7; D possibly corresponds to TRBD2 (5 bases). V was clipped by 9 bases and J by 6 bases, with 18 bases between them. The germline V gene encodes CDR1 WNHNN and CDR2 SYGVQD (reference sequence). The CDR3 spans 13 residues. This chain's CDR3 is CASSSSLRGEQYF. Written as DNA, the CDR3 is TGCGCCAGTTCTAGCTCATTACGAGGCGAGCAGTACTTC.

The chain carries TRBV9 and TRBJ2-7; 8 nucleotides align to TRBD2. Germline-derived CDR1 and CDR2 are SGDLS and YYNGEE. Germline trimming cut 4 bases from V and 3 bases from J; bases unmatched to any gene: 9. The CDR3 spans 15 residues. For the CDR3, the DNA is TGTGCCAGCAGCTCGGCGAGCGGGAGAGGCTACGAGCAGTACTTC. Protein sequence: CASSSASGRGYEQYF.

The rearrangement uses TRBV5-4 and TRBJ1-1; 11 bases match TRBD1. The CDR3 contains 17 residues. Germline-derived CDR1 and CDR2 are SGHNT and YYREEE (reference sequence). The V and J ends lost 4 bases and 0 bases, in that order; junction bases with no gene match: 8. CDR3 sequence reads: CASSHPGQGGMNTEAFF. CDR3 in DNA: TGTGCCAGCAGCCACCCGGGACAGGGGGGGATGAACACTGAAGCTTTCTTT.

This rearrangement joins TRBV7-7 to TRBJ2-5, with a tentative D call TRBD1 (6 bases). CDR1 SSHAT and CDR2 FNYEAQ come from the germline V gene (reference sequence). V gave up 5 bases and J gave up 2 bases, with 18 bases separating them. This CDR3 has 16 residues. The CDR3, as DNA: TGTGCCAGCAGCGAAGGGCCCGGAAGGGGGCAAGAGACCCAGTACTTC. This sequence encodes CASSEGPGRGQETQYF.

This chain connects TRBV5-6 to TRBJ1-3; TRBD1 is a possible D gene (6 bases). The CDR3 is 16 amino acids. CDR1 is SGHDT, CDR2 YYEEEE, per germline. V dropped 1 base and J dropped 1 base, with 12 bases sitting between them. The CDR3 protein is CASSLSRGLSGNTIYF. For the CDR3, the DNA is TGTGCCAGCAGCTTGAGTCGGGGGCTGTCTGGAAACACCATATATTTT.

The chain links TRBV10-3 to TRBJ2-2, with TRBD2 matching over 11 bases. The CDR3 length is 16 residues. Germline V gene lookup returns CDR1 ENHRY and CDR2 SYGVKD. V was pared by 3 bases and J by 3 bases, with 3 bases of the junction left unmatched. The CDR3 is CAISDQGLADTGELFF. The CDR3 DNA sequence: TGTGCCATCAGTGATCAGGGACTAGCGGACACCGGGGAGCTGTTTTTT.

The chain joins TRBV13 to TRBJ2-7; the D gene is possibly TRBD1 (5 bases). V lost 2 bases and J lost 2, with 10 bases in between. The CDR3 totals 14 residues. Germline values: CDR1 PRHDT, CDR2 FYEKMQ (reference sequence). CDR3 nucleotide sequence: TGTGCCAGCAGCTTACACAGGACCACCTACGAGCAGTACTTC. Its translation: CASSLHRTTYEQYF.

The rearrangement joins TRBV5-6 to TRBJ2-7, with 10 nucleotides matching TRBD1. Losses at the gene ends were 4 bases for V and 1 base for J; bases not matched to a gene: 5. CDR3 length equals 15 residues. Germline V gene lookup returns CDR1 SGHDT and CDR2 YYEEEE. Here the CDR3 reads CASSPGTGASYEQYF. Here the CDR3 DNA reads TGTGCCAGCAGCCCCGGGACAGGGGCTTCCTACGAGCAGTACTTC.

CDR3 sequence (DNA): TGTGCCAGCAGCTTAGCATCAGGGGAGGGCACAGATACGCAGTATTTT. Amino acids: CASSLASGEGTDTQYF. The chain uses TRBV7-9 and TRBJ2-3; D is possibly TRBD1 or TRBD2 (6 bases each). With 0 bases removed from V and 1 base from J, the gap between germline ends came to 11 bases. This CDR3 has 16 residues. The germline V gene has CDR1 SEHNR and CDR2 FQNEAQ (reference sequence).

Turning to this clone: Sequence at one end of the junction differs from germline and may be a read error. The chain links TRBV28 to TRBJ1-3; D perhaps matches TRBD1 (6 bases). The germline gives CDR1 MDHEN, CDR2 SYDVKM. There are 15 residues in the CDR3. CDR3 nucleotides: TGTGCCACCAGTCCGGACAGTCCTTCTGGAAACACCATATATTTT. This encodes CATSPDSPSGNTIYF.

This clone has more than one count but fewer than ten. V and J are TRBV7-9 and TRBJ2-3; D not certain. V gave up 7 bases and J gave up 4 bases, with 15 bases separating them. The CDR3 length is 14 residues. Germline V gene data show CDR1 as SEHNR and CDR2 as FQNEAQ (reference sequence). The CDR3 nucleotides are TGTGCCAGCACGGCACGCACCTCGGCAGATACGCAGTATTTT. Encoded protein: CASTARTSADTQYF. Looking up the rest from reference TRBV7-9 and TRBJ2-3 gives the full variable domain: DTGVSQNPRHKITKRGQNVTFRCDPISEHNRLYWYRQTLGQGPEFLTYFQNEAQLEKSRLLSDRFSAERPKGSFSTLEIQRTEQGDSAMYLCASTARTSADTQYFGPGTRLTVL.

This clone has just one count. This rearrangement joins TRBV15 to TRBJ2-1, with D possibly matching TRBD1 (6 bases). The CDR3 loop spans 12 amino acids. Germline V gene lookup returns CDR1 LNHNV and CDR2 YYDKDF (reference sequence). V was trimmed by 3 bases and J by 13 bases, leaving 13 bases between them. CDR3 nucleotide sequence: TGTGCCACCAGCAGGGATGGGACAAGACAGTTCTTC. Translation: CATSRDGTRQFF.

The genes are TRBV7-2 and TRBJ2-3; D ambiguous. V lost 0 bases to trimming and J lost 2 bases, with 6 bases between them. The germline V gene encodes CDR1 SGHTA and CDR2 FQGNSA. The CDR3 sequence is 14 residues long. CDR3 nucleotide sequence: TGTGCCAGCAGCTTAGCTACATACACAGATACGCAGTATTTT. It yields the protein CASSLATYTDTQYF.

CDR3 amino acids: CASAGLSQYF. The DNA of the CDR3 is TGTGCCAGCGCGGGACTTTCCCAGTACTTC. The genes are TRBV28 and TRBJ2-7; D might be TRBD2 (6 bases). Germline assignment: CDR1 MDHEN and CDR2 SYDVKM. There are 10 residues in the CDR3. Trimming cost V 8 bases and J 10 bases, with 12 bases left between them.

The chain employs TRBV28 and TRBJ2-7, with 7 bases lining up with TRBD1. The germline V gene has CDR1 MDHEN and CDR2 SYDVKM. With 5 bases clipped from V and 0 bases from J, the junction kept 7 bases outside the gene matches. The CDR3 loop spans 15 amino acids. The CDR3 bases are TGTGCCAGCAGTCCCGCCGGGACAGCCTCCTACGAGCAGTACTTC. Translated, it gives CASSPAGTASYEQYF. Full variable domain (outside the CDR3, taken from reference TRBV28 and TRBJ2-7): DVKVTQSSRYLVKRTGEKVFLECVQDMDHENMFWYRQDPGLGLRLIYFSYDVKMKEKGDIPEGYSVSREKKERFSLILESASTNQTSMYLCASSPAGTASYEQYFGPGTRLTVT.

This chain joins TRBV7-6 and TRBJ2-3, with D possibly TRBD1 on 6 matching bases. The CDR3 spans 16 residues. V was shortened by 4 bases and J by 3 bases, with 17 bases between the two germline ends. From germline, CDR1 is SGHVS and CDR2 FNYEAQ. CDR3 sequence: CASSSPTGQRTDTQYF. In nucleotides, the CDR3 is TGTGCCAGCAGCTCCCCAACAGGGCAGAGGACAGATACGCAGTATTTT.